The clone carrying this T cell receptor beta chain was counted a few times. It was with a sample-barcoded 5' primer and a J-beta primer mix that a second PCR of about 7 to 12 cycles was run. Each CDR3 protein is one row after TCRdb ran MiXCR on the 5' RACE reads. This table has about 670,000 distinct CDR3 sequences, 35% to 50% appearing once. This record belongs to a study of blood T cells in healthy people across ages. Germline CDR1 is MDHEN and CDR2 is SYDVKM. V lost 7 bases to trimming and J lost 5 bases; unmatched junction nucleotides: 7. This CDR3 contains 13 residues. The clonotype originates from an elderly man in good health. The chain is built from TRBV28 and TRBJ1-2; 7 bases map to TRBD1. Sequencing was carried out using blood. CDR3 DNA: TGTGCCAGCATTCCGGGACAGAGTTATGGCTACACCTTC. Translated: CASIPGQSYGYTF.